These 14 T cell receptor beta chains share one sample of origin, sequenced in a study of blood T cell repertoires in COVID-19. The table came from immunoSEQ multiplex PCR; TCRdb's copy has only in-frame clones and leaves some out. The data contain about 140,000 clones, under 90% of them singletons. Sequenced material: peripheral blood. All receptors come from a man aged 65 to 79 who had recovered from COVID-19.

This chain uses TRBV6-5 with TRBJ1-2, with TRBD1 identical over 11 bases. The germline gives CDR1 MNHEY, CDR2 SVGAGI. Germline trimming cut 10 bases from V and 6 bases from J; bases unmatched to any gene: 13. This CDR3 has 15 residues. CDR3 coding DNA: TGTGCCACCAGGTCCGCGGGACAGGGGGGGAATGGCTACACCTTC. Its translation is CATRSAGQGGNGYTF.

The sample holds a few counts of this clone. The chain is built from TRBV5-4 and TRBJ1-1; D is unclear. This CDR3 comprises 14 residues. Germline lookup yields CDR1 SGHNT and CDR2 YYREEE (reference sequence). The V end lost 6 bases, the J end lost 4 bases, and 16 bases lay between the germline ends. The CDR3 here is CASTRDGLGTEAFF. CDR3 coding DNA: TGTGCCAGCACCCGCGACGGACTAGGCACTGAAGCTTTCTTT.

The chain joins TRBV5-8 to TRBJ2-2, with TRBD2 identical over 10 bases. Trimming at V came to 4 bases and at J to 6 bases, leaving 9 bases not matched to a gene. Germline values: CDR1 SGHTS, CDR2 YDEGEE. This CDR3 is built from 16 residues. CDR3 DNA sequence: TGTGCCAGCAGCACCCTACTAGCGGGAAGGGCCGGGGAGCTGTTTTTT. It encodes CASSTLLAGRAGELFF.

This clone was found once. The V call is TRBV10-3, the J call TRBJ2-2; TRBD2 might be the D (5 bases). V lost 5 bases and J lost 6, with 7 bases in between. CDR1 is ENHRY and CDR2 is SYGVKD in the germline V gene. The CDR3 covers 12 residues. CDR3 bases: TGTGCCATCAGTTCCGGGGCCGGGGAGCTGTTTTTT. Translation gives CAISSGAGELFF.

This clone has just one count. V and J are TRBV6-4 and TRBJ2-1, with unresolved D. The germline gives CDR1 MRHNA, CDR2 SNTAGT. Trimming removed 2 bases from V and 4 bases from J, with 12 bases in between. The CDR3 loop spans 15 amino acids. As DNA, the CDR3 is TGTGCCAGCAGTGACCAAACAGAGCCGTACAATGAGCAGTTCTTC. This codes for CASSDQTEPYNEQFF.

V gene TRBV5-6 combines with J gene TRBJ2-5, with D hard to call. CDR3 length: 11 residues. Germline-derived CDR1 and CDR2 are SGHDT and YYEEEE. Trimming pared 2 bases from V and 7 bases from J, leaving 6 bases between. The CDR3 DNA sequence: TGTGCCAGCAGCTTCGGCGGGACCCAGTACTTC. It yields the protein CASSFGGTQYF.

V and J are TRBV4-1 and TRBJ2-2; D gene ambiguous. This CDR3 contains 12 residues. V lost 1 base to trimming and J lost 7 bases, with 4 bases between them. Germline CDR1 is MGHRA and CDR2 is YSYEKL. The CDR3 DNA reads TGCGCCAGCAGCCAAGCCGGCGGGGAGCTGTTTTTT. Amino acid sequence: CASSQAGGELFF.

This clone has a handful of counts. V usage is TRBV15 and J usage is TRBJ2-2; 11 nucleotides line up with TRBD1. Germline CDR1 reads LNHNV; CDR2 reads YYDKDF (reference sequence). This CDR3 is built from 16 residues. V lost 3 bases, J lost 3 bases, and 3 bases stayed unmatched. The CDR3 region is CATSRDRGRDTGELFF. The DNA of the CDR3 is TGTGCCACCAGCAGGGACAGGGGGCGCGACACCGGGGAGCTGTTTTTT.

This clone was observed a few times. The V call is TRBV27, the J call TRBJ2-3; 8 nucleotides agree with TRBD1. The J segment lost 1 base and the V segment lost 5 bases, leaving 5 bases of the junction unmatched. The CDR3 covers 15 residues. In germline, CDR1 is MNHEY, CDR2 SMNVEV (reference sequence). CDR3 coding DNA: TGTGCCAGCAGTCCCGGACAGGGAGGCACAGATACGCAGTATTTT. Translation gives CASSPGQGGTDTQYF.

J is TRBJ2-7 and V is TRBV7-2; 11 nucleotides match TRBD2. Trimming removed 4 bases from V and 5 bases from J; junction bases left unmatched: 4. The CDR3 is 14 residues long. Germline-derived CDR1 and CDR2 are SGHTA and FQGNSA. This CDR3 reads CASSSSSGRNEQYF. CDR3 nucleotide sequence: TGTGCCAGCAGCTCCTCTAGCGGGAGGAACGAGCAGTACTTC.

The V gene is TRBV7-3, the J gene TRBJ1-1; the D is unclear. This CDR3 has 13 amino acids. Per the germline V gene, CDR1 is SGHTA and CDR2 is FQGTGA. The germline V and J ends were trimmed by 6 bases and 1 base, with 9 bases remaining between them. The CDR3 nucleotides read TGTGCCAGCAGGCACGGGAAGAACACTGAAGCTTTCTTT. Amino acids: CASRHGKNTEAFF.

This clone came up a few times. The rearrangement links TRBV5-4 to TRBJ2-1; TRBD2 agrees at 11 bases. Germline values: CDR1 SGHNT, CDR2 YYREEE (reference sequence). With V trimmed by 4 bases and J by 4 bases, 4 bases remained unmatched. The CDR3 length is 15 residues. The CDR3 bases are TGTGCCAGCAGCCCGGTAGCGGGAGGGTACAATGAGCAGTTCTTC. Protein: CASSPVAGGYNEQFF.

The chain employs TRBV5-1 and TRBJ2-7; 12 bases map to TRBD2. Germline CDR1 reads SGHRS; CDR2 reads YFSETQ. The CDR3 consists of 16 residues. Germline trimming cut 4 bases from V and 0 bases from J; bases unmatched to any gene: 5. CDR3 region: CASSLLAGGISYEQYF. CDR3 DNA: TGCGCCAGCAGCCTTCTAGCGGGAGGGATCTCCTACGAGCAGTACTTC.

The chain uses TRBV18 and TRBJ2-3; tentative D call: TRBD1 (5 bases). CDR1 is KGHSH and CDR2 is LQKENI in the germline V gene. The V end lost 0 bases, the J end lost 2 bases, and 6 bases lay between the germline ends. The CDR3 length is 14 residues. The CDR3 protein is CASSPPDNTDTQYF. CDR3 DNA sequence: TGTGCCAGCTCACCACCGGACAACACAGATACGCAGTATTTT.